This TCR beta chain was sequenced in a study of blood T cell repertoires in COVID-19. During active infection, Seattle patients enrolled and were then monitored through disease. Authors' data handling: Reference gene primer amplification yielded estimated nucleated cell counts. The table came from immunoSEQ multiplex PCR; TCRdb's copy has only in-frame clones and leaves some out. That table supplies the V and J calls and clone size; D and trimming were determined from the DNA. The data show some 270,000 clones, about 86% seen once. Germline V gene data show CDR1 as MGHRA and CDR2 as YSYEKL. Trimming took 1 base from V and 1 from J; bases not matched to a gene: 2. The CDR3 is made up of 15 amino acids.

The specimen sequenced was peripheral blood. This chain links TRBV4-1 with TRBJ1-2, with 8 bases aligning to TRBD1. The origin of this receptor is a person between 65 and 79 years old with COVID-19, enrolled during active disease. This CDR3 reads CASSQVRGLNYGYTF. DNA for the CDR3: TGCGCCAGCAGCCAAGTCAGGGGGCTTAACTATGGCTACACCTTC.